This TCR beta chain stems from a study of T cell changes during pregnancy in multiple sclerosis. The method was immunoSEQ multiplex PCR; TCRdb's version includes in-frame clones alone and lacks a portion of them. Seen here are approximately 93,000 clones, approximately 90% observed once, and the top ten hold about 1.8%. V was trimmed by 6 bases and J by 3 bases, leaving 9 bases between them. The CDR3 consists of 13 residues. CDR1 is SNHLY, CDR2 FYNNEI, per germline. The sequences come from peripheral blood, collected in the first trimester of pregnancy. The receptor was derived from a female donor in good health, enrolled as a control in a pregnancy study. The chain recombines TRBV2 with TRBJ1-5; D ambiguous. CDR3 in amino acids: CASRRGYNQPQHF. CDR3 coding DNA: TGTGCCAGCAGGCGGGGTTACAATCAGCCCCAGCATTTT.